One and the same sample provided the 18 T cell receptor beta chains below, sequenced in a study of blood T cell repertoires in COVID-19. Using immunoSEQ multiplex PCR, the repertoire was profiled, and TCRdb retains in-frame clones only, with some absent. This table holds more than 250,000 clones, 87% found once. Sequencing was done on a sample of PBMCs or T cells enriched from blood (not recorded which). The origin of the receptors is a woman in her 30s who had recovered from COVID-19.

V and J are TRBV5-4 and TRBJ2-5; TRBD2 is a possible D gene (5 bases). Trimming took 6 bases from V and 2 from J, leaving 14 bases between them. The germline V gene encodes CDR1 SGHNT and CDR2 YYREEE (reference sequence). The CDR3 length is 14 residues. The CDR3 protein is CASNLNRGQETQYF. The DNA of the CDR3 is TGTGCCAGCAACTTAAATCGGGGACAAGAGACCCAGTACTTC.

V is TRBV27 and J is TRBJ1-1; D might be TRBD1 (6 bases). Trimming removed 8 bases at V and 6 bases at J, with 16 bases between. There are 13 residues in the CDR3. The germline V gene encodes CDR1 MNHEY and CDR2 SMNVEV (reference sequence). The CDR3 nucleotides are TGTGCCAGCCTAGGCGGGGGGCTGGCTGAAGCTTTCTTT. Translated: CASLGGGLAEAFF.

The J gene is TRBJ2-1, the V gene TRBV7-9, with 8 positions matching TRBD1. The CDR3 is 15 residues long. Germline CDR1 and CDR2: SEHNR and FQNEAQ (reference sequence). The V segment lost 1 base and the J segment 13 bases; nucleotides outside the gene matches: 12. This chain's CDR3 is CASSLVETGAAVQFF. Here the CDR3 DNA reads TGTGCCAGCAGCTTAGTGGAGACAGGGGCCGCGGTTCAGTTCTTC.

The CDR3 coding sequence is TGTGCCAGCCGCCTCAGGGGGACCTACGAGCAGTACTTC. It is translated as CASRLRGTYEQYF. The chain links TRBV6-6 to TRBJ2-7; TRBD1 aligns across 7 bases. The CDR3 spans 13 residues. The V gene's germline CDR1 is MNHNY and CDR2 SVGAGI (reference sequence). The trim removed 8 bases at V and 2 bases at J, leaving 6 bases unmatched.

The chain has TRBV5-1 and TRBJ1-6; no definite D call. V gave up 1 base and J gave up 0 bases, with 11 bases separating them. CDR1 is SGHRS and CDR2 is YFSETQ in the germline V gene. The length of the CDR3 is 17 residues. The CDR3 region is CASSLSFPSSYNSPLHF. The CDR3 DNA follows: TGCGCCAGCAGCTTGAGCTTCCCGAGCTCCTATAATTCACCCCTCCACTTT.

This clone was detected once. The chain uses TRBV19 and TRBJ1-5; 8 bases line up with TRBD1. Per the germline V gene, CDR1 is LNHDA and CDR2 is SQIVND (reference sequence). This CDR3 is built from 16 residues. Trimming removed 5 bases from V and 3 bases from J; junction bases left unmatched: 9. Here the CDR3 DNA reads TGTGCCAGTAGTGGCGGGACAGGACTACCCAATCAGCCCCAGCATTTT. This encodes CASSGGTGLPNQPQHF.

A single count supports this clone. The chain uses TRBV19 and TRBJ2-7, with a tentative D call TRBD1 (6 bases). Deletions cut 5 bases from V and 5 bases from J, with 13 bases between. This CDR3 is 13 amino acids long. Germline V lookup: CDR1 LNHDA, CDR2 SQIVND (reference sequence). The CDR3 protein is CASSSDRLNEQYF. The CDR3 DNA reads as TGTGCCAGTAGTTCTGACAGGCTTAACGAGCAGTACTTC.

V usage is TRBV7-2 and J usage is TRBJ1-5; no clear D gene. The CDR3 has 13 residues. Per germline, CDR1 SGHTA and CDR2 FQGNSA. The V gene lost 3 bases and the J gene lost 6 bases, with 9 bases spanning the gap. The chain's CDR3 is CASSLGRAQPQHF. CDR3 DNA: TGTGCCAGCAGCTTGGGGAGAGCTCAGCCCCAGCATTTT.

V gene TRBV18 combines with J gene TRBJ1-3, with 7 nucleotides matching TRBD1. Germline CDR1 is KGHSH and CDR2 is LQKENI. This CDR3 is 16 amino acids long. Germline trimming cut 5 bases from V and 3 bases from J; bases unmatched to any gene: 10. DNA of the CDR3: TGTGCCAGCTCAGGAGCGACAGGGAAGAATGGAAACACCATATATTTT. Amino acids: CASSGATGKNGNTIYF.

Only a few counts were recorded for this clone. The rearrangement joins TRBV7-2 to TRBJ1-2, with D hard to call. CDR1 and CDR2 (germline): SGHTA, FQGNSA. The CDR3 is made up of 12 amino acids. V was shortened by 6 bases and J by 2 bases, with 7 bases between the two germline ends. CDR3: CASRNQNYGYTF. The CDR3 bases are TGTGCCAGCAGAAACCAGAACTATGGCTACACCTTC.

J is TRBJ1-1 and V is TRBV4-2; TRBD1 might be the D (5 bases). CDR3 length: 14 amino acids. V lost 0 bases and J 7 bases, leaving 12 bases between the germline ends. Germline values: CDR1 LGHNA, CDR2 YNFKEQ. CDR3 in amino acids: CASSQDLGLGEAFF. CDR3 bases: TGTGCCAGCAGCCAAGATTTGGGACTGGGTGAAGCTTTCTTT.

V usage is TRBV9 and J usage is TRBJ1-6; a weak D match, TRBD1 (5 bases). The CDR3 is 15 amino acids. V was pared by 0 bases and J by 6 bases, with 10 bases between. Germline V gene lookup returns CDR1 SGDLS and CDR2 YYNGEE. CDR3 loop: CASSVDPGGNSPLHF. The CDR3 nucleotides are TGTGCCAGCAGCGTAGACCCGGGGGGTAATTCACCCCTCCACTTT.

The chain couples TRBV14 to TRBJ1-1; perhaps TRBD1 as D (6 bases). Germline lookup yields CDR1 SGHDN and CDR2 FVKESK. There are 15 residues in the CDR3. V lost 2 bases and J lost 1, with 11 bases in between. CDR3 loop: CASSQRTVSNTEAFF. DNA of the CDR3: TGTGCCAGCAGCCAACGGACAGTCTCGAACACTGAAGCTTTCTTT.

This clone was detected only a few times. This chain connects TRBV25-1 to TRBJ1-2; maybe TRBD1 (5 bases). With 0 bases removed from V and 4 bases from J, the gap between germline ends came to 9 bases. Germline lookup yields CDR1 MGHDK and CDR2 SYGVNS. This CDR3 has 14 residues. The CDR3 loop is CASSEYQGLYGYTF. The CDR3 DNA reads TGTGCCAGCAGTGAATATCAGGGCCTCTATGGCTACACCTTC.

The chain uses TRBV10-3 and TRBJ1-2; possibly TRBD1 for D (6 bases). V shed 10 bases and J shed 4 bases, with 13 bases lying between them. Germline V gives CDR1 ENHRY, CDR2 SYGVKD. There are 12 residues in the CDR3. The DNA for the CDR3 is TGTGCCACCCGGACAGTTACCTATGGCTACACCTTC. Its protein is CATRTVTYGYTF.

The gene calls are TRBV6-6 and TRBJ1-5; D perhaps matches TRBD1 (5 bases). Germline V gene data show CDR1 as MNHNY and CDR2 as SVGAGI (reference sequence). Trimming removed 2 bases at V and 0 bases at J, with 11 bases between. CDR3 length: 16 residues. The CDR3 is CASSYPDKPSNQPQHF. The CDR3 DNA reads as TGTGCCAGCAGTTACCCGGACAAGCCTAGCAATCAGCCCCAGCATTTT.

The CDR3 sequence is CASSIYRGLYNEQFF. The DNA of the CDR3 is TGTGCCAGTAGTATATACAGGGGGCTATACAATGAGCAGTTCTTC. The chain is built from TRBV19 and TRBJ2-1; 9 bases fit TRBD1. V dropped 2 bases and J dropped 4; count of bases not matched to a gene: 3. The CDR3 length is 15 residues. Per germline, CDR1 LNHDA and CDR2 SQIVND (reference sequence). Variable domain in full (rest from reference TRBV19 and TRBJ2-1): DGGITQSPKYLFRKEGQNVTLSCEQNLNHDAMYWYRQDPGQGLRLIYYSQIVNDFQKGDIAEGYSVSREKKESFPLTVTSAQKNPTAFYLCASSIYRGLYNEQFFGPGTRLTVL.

This chain connects TRBV27 to TRBJ1-4; tentative D call: TRBD1 (6 bases). CDR3 size: 15 residues. V was cut by 6 bases and J by 7 bases, with 18 bases left in between. Per germline, CDR1 MNHEY and CDR2 SMNVEV (reference sequence). The CDR3, as DNA: TGTGCCAGCAGCCGGGAGGGGGGAGCTGGTGAAAAACTGTTTTTT. It translates to CASSREGGAGEKLFF. The entire variable domain, with the rest obtained from reference TRBV27 and TRBJ1-4, is as follows: EAQVTQNPRYLITVTGKKLTVTCSQNMNHEYMSWYRQDPGLGLRQIYYSMNVEVTDKGDVPEGYKVSRKEKRNFPLILESPSPNQTSLYFCASSREGGAGEKLFFGSGTQLSVL.